What follows are 16 T cell receptor beta chains derived from one specimen sequenced in a study of T cell responses to AZD1222 COVID-19 vaccine. The method was immunoSEQ multiplex PCR; TCRdb's version includes in-frame clones alone and lacks a portion of them. The sample carries roughly 96,000 clones, roughly 88% recorded once. Sequenced here: peripheral blood, sampled on day 0 of AZD1222 vaccination. These receptors all stem from an adult in good health.

J is TRBJ1-5 and V is TRBV28; TRBD1 matches 7 bases. In germline, CDR1 is MDHEN, CDR2 SYDVKM. J was trimmed by 2 bases and V by 4 bases; bases with no gene match: 11. The CDR3 runs to 17 residues. The CDR3 nucleotides read TGTGCCAGCAGTTACCTCATAGGAGGGGGCGGCAATCAGCCCCAGCATTTT. Protein: CASSYLIGGGGNQPQHF.

The chain is built from TRBV19 and TRBJ1-1; no firm D call. CDR3 length: 17 amino acids. Trimming removed 3 bases at V and 1 base at J, with 18 bases between. Germline V gene sequence: CDR1 LNHDA, CDR2 SQIVND (reference sequence). The CDR3 spells CASSIGFVLWGNTEAFF. The CDR3, as DNA: TGTGCCAGTAGTATCGGTTTCGTGCTGTGGGGGAACACTGAAGCTTTCTTT.

This clone was counted once. This chain joins TRBV7-9 and TRBJ2-7; TRBD2 matches 10 bases. CDR3 length: 14 residues. CDR1 and CDR2 (germline): SEHNR, FQNEAQ (reference sequence). Unmatched junction bases numbered 3, after V lost 5 bases and J lost 2 bases. As DNA, the CDR3 is TGTGCCAGCAGCCGCGGACTAGCGGCCTACGAGCAGTACTTC. It translates to CASSRGLAAYEQYF.

The chain carries TRBV28 and TRBJ2-1, with 8 nucleotides matching TRBD2. Per germline, CDR1 MDHEN and CDR2 SYDVKM. Germline trimming cut 7 bases from V and 5 bases from J; bases unmatched to any gene: 13. The CDR3 loop spans 16 amino acids. CDR3 residues: CASTISGTREDNEQFF. DNA of the CDR3: TGTGCCAGCACCATCTCCGGGACTAGAGAAGACAATGAGCAGTTCTTC.

The sample holds one count of this clone. The CDR3 sequence: CASSTPGQGNYGYTF. The CDR3 coding sequence is TGTGCCAGCAGTACTCCGGGACAGGGCAACTATGGCTACACCTTC. The chain has TRBV6-2 or TRBV6-3 and TRBJ1-2; 9 bases fit TRBD1. Trimming at V came to 5 bases and at J to 2 bases, leaving 6 bases not matched to a gene. The germline gives CDR1 MNHEY, CDR2 SVGEGT. This CDR3 is 15 amino acids long.

This chain joins TRBV4-1 and TRBJ1-1; maybe TRBD1 (5 bases). This CDR3 has 13 residues. Trimming took off 5 bases at V and 5 bases at J, with 12 bases between the two ends. Germline CDR1 reads MGHRA; CDR2 reads YSYEKL. The CDR3 coding sequence is TGCGCCAGCAGCAGGGGTGGGGATACTGAAGCTTTCTTT. This codes for CASSRGGDTEAFF.

The genes are TRBV6-5 and TRBJ1-5; 7 bases are a match to TRBD1. After removal of 2 bases from V and 4 bases from J, the junction contained 2 bases not matched to a gene. This CDR3 has 14 residues. Looked up from germline, CDR1 is MNHEY and CDR2 is SVGAGI. CDR3 sequence (DNA): TGTGCCAGCAGTTACGGGACAGAGAATCAGCCCCAGCATTTT. Amino acid sequence: CASSYGTENQPQHF.

This CDR3 is CASSGVQSTDTQYF. The CDR3 DNA sequence: TGTGCCAGCAGCGGGGTACAGTCCACAGATACGCAGTATTTT. The V call is TRBV9, the J call TRBJ2-3, with D unresolved. CDR1 is SGDLS and CDR2 is YYNGEE in the germline V gene. The CDR3 covers 14 residues. V was cut by 3 bases and J by 2 bases, with 10 bases left in between.

J is TRBJ2-1 and V is TRBV6-6, with D perhaps TRBD2 (6 bases). Germline V CDR1 and CDR2: MNHNY, SVGAGI (reference sequence). The CDR3 length is 12 residues. Trimming took off 6 bases at V and 10 bases at J, with 13 bases between the two ends. The CDR3 is CASSPGLLEQFF. CDR3 bases: TGTGCCAGCAGCCCGGGACTTCTCGAGCAGTTCTTC.

V usage is TRBV15 and J usage is TRBJ1-1; maybe TRBD1 (5 bases). The CDR3 spans 17 residues. In germline, CDR1 is LNHNV, CDR2 YYDKDF (reference sequence). Trimming took 1 base from V and 0 from J, leaving 15 bases between them. CDR3 sequence: CATSRGLGRTLNTEAFF. The DNA of the CDR3 is TGTGCCACCAGCAGAGGACTCGGTAGGACATTGAACACTGAAGCTTTCTTT. The full variable domain, with the rest looked up from reference TRBV15 and TRBJ1-1, is DAMVIQNPRYQVTQFGKPVTLSCSQTLNHNVMYWYQQKSSQAPKLLFHYYDKDFNNEADTPDNFQSRRPNTSFCFLDIRSPGLGDTAMYLCATSRGLGRTLNTEAFFGQGTRLTVV.

The rearrangement uses TRBV5-6 and TRBJ1-1; TRBD1 matches at 8 bases. Germline CDR1 is SGHDT and CDR2 is YYEEEE. This CDR3 region has 14 residues. The junction had 6 bases not matched to a gene; V was cut back by 3 bases and J by 5 bases. CDR3 in amino acids: CASSSLQGGTEAFF. The DNA for the CDR3 is TGTGCCAGCAGCTCTTTACAGGGGGGAACTGAAGCTTTCTTT.

The rearrangement joins TRBV7-2 to TRBJ2-1; 9 nucleotides line up with TRBD1. CDR1 SGHTA and CDR2 FQGNSA come from the germline V gene. V was clipped by 3 bases and J by 4 bases; unmatched bases: 7. This CDR3 has 16 residues. The CDR3 DNA follows: TGTGCCAGCAGCTTTTGGACAGGGGAACTATACAATGAGCAGTTCTTC. It yields the protein CASSFWTGELYNEQFF.

The V gene is TRBV7-8, the J gene TRBJ2-2; perhaps TRBD2 as D (6 bases). The CDR3 spans 16 residues. Deletions cut 0 bases from V and 6 bases from J, with 14 bases between. The V gene's germline CDR1 is SGHVS and CDR2 FQNEAQ. The CDR3 region is CASSLAALGRPGELFF. The CDR3 DNA reads as TGTGCCAGCAGCTTAGCGGCCTTGGGGAGGCCCGGGGAGCTGTTTTTT.

The chain is built from TRBV18 and TRBJ1-4; D unresolved. The V end was cut by 6 bases, the J end by 0 bases, with 11 bases between. CDR1 and CDR2 from the germline V gene are KGHSH and LQKENI. The CDR3 extends over 15 amino acids. The CDR3 region has the DNA TGTGCCAGCTCTCCGAGCACTTCAACTAATGAAAAACTGTTTTTT. Its protein product is CASSPSTSTNEKLFF.

The chain recombines TRBV6-1 with TRBJ2-4; 14 bases are shared with TRBD2. V dropped 4 bases and J dropped 0; count of bases not matched to a gene: 11. This CDR3 has 20 residues. Germline V gives CDR1 MNHNS, CDR2 SASEGT. DNA of the CDR3: TGTGCCAGCAGTGGCTCATGGACTAGCGGGAGGATACTAGCCAAAAACATTCAGTACTTC. Residues: CASSGSWTSGRILAKNIQYF.

This clone was counted only a few times. The V and J genes are TRBV5-6 and TRBJ2-7; TRBD2 might be the D (6 bases). Germline V gives CDR1 SGHDT, CDR2 YYEEEE. This CDR3 is built from 15 residues. Trimming left V 0 bases short and J 5 bases short, with 15 bases between. CDR3 nucleotides: TGTGCCAGCAGCTTGGAGTCGGGACTGGGGGACGAGCAGTACTTC. It encodes CASSLESGLGDEQYF.